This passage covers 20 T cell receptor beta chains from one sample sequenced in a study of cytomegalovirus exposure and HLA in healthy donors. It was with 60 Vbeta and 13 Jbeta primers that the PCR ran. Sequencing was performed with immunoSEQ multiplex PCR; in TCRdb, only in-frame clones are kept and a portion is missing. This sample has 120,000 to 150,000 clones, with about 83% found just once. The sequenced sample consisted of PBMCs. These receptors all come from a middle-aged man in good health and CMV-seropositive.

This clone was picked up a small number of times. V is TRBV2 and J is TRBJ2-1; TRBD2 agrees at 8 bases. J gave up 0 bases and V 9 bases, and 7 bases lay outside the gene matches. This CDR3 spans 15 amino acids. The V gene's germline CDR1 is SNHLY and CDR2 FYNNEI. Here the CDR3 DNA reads TGTGCCAGACGTAGCGGGATTAGCTCCTACAATGAGCAGTTCTTC. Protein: CARRSGISSYNEQFF.

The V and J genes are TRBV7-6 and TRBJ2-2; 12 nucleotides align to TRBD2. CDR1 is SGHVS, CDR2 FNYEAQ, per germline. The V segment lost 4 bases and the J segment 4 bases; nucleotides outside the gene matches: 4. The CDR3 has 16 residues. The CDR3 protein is CASSSLAGGGTGELFF. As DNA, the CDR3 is TGTGCCAGCAGCTCCCTAGCGGGAGGGGGCACCGGGGAGCTGTTTTTT. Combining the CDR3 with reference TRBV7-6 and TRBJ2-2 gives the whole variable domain GAGVSQSPRYKVTKRGQDVALRCDPISGHVSLYWYRQALGQGPEFLTYFNYEAQQDKSGLPNDRFSAERPEGSISTLTIQRTEQRDSAMYRCASSSLAGGGTGELFFGEGSRLTVL.

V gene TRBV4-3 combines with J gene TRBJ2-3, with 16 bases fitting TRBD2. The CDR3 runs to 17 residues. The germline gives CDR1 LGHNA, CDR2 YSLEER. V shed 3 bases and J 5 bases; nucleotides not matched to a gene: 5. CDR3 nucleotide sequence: TGCGCCAGCAGCCAGGGACTAGCGGGAGGGCCGGGAGATACGCAGTATTTT. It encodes CASSQGLAGGPGDTQYF.

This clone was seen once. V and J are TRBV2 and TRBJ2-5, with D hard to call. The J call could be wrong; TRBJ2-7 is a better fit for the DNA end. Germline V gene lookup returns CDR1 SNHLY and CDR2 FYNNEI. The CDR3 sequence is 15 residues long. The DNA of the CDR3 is TGTGCCAGCAGTGAGCAGTCAGGTCTCTCCTACGAGCAGTACTTC. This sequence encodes CASSEQSGLSYEQYF.

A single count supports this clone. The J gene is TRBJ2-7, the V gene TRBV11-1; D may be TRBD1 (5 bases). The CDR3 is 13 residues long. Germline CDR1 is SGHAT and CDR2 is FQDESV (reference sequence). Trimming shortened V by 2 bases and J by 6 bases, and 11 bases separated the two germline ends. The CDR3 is CASSLSRAGEQYF. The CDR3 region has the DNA TGTGCCAGCAGCTTATCCAGGGCCGGCGAGCAGTACTTC.

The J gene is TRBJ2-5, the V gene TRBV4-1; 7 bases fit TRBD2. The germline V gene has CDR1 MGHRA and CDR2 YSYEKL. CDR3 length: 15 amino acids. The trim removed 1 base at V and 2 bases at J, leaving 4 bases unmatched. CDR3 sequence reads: CASSQVLAEQETQYF. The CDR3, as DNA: TGCGCCAGCAGCCAAGTCCTAGCGGAGCAAGAGACCCAGTACTTC.

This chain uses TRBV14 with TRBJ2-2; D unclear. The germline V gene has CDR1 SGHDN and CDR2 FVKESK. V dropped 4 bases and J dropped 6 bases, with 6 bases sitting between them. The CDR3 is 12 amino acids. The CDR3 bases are TGTGCCAGCAGCCCTCTCTCCGGGGAGCTGTTTTTT. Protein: CASSPLSGELFF.

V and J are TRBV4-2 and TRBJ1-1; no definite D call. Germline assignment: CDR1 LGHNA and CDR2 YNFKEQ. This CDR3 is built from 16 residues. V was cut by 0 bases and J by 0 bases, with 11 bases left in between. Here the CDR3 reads CASSQDQQTMNTEAFF. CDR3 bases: TGTGCCAGCAGCCAAGATCAACAGACCATGAACACTGAAGCTTTCTTT.

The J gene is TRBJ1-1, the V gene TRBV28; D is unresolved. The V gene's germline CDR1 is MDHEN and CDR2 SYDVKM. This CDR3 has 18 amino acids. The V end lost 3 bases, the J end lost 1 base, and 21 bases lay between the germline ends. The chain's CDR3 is CASSFPGSLGRKNTEAFF. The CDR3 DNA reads TGTGCCAGCAGTTTTCCTGGGTCTCTTGGCAGGAAGAACACTGAAGCTTTCTTT.

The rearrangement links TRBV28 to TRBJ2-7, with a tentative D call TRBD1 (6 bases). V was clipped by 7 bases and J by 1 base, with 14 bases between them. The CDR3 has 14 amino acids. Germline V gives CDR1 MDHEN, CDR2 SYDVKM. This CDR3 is CASNPTGTSYEQYF. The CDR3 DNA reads TGTGCCAGCAATCCGACAGGCACATCCTACGAGCAGTACTTC.

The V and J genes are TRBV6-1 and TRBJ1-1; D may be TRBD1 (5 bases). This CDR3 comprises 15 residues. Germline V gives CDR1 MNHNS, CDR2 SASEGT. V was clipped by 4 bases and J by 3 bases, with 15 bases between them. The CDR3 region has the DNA TGTGCCAGCAGTGTCTCCGACAGTAGGTACACTGAAGCTTTCTTT. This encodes CASSVSDSRYTEAFF.

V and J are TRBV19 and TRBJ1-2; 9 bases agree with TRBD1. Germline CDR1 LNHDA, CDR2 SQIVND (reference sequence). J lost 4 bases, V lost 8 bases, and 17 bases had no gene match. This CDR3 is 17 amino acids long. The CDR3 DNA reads TGTGCCAGTCAAGAAAGACCGGGACAGGGTGTCCCCTATGGCTACACCTTC. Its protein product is CASQERPGQGVPYGYTF. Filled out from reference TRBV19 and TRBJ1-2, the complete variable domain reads DGGITQSPKYLFRKEGQNVTLSCEQNLNHDAMYWYRQDPGQGLRLIYYSQIVNDFQKGDIAEGYSVSREKKESFPLTVTSAQKNPTAFYLCASQERPGQGVPYGYTFGSGTRLTVV.

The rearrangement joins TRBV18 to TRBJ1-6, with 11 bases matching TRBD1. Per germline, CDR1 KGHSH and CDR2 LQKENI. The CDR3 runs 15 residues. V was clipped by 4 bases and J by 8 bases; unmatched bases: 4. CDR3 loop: CASSRTGGGYSPLHF. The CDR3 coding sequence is TGTGCCAGCTCACGGACAGGGGGCGGGTATTCACCCCTCCACTTT. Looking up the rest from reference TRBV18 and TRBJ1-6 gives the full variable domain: NAGVMQNPRHLVRRRGQEARLRCSPMKGHSHVYWYRQLPEEGLKFMVYLQKENIIDESGMPKERFSAEFPKEGPSILRIQQVVRGDSAAYFCASSRTGGGYSPLHFGNGTRLTVT.

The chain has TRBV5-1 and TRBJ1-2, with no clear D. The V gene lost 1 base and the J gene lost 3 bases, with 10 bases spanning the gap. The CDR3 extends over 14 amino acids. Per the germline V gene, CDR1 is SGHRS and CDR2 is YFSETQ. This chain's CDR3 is CASSLMPGDYGYTF. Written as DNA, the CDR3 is TGCGCCAGCAGCTTGATGCCCGGGGACTATGGCTACACCTTC.

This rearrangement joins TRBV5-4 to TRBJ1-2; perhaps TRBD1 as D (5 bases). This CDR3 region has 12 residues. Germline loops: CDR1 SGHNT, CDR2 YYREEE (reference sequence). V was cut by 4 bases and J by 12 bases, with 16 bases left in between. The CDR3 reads CASSGTGRMNTF. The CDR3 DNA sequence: TGTGCCAGCAGCGGAACAGGTAGAATGAACACCTTC.

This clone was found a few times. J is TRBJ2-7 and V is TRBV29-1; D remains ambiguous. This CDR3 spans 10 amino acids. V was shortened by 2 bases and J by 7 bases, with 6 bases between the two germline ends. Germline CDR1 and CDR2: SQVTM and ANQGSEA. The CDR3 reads CSVESGEQYF. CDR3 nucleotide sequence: TGCAGCGTTGAATCGGGTGAGCAGTACTTC.

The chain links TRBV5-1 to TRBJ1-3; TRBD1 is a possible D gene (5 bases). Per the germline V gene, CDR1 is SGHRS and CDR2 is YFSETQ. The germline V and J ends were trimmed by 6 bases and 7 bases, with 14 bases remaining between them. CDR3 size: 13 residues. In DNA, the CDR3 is TGCGCCAGCATTTTAGGGGCAGGGAACACCATATATTTT. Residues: CASILGAGNTIYF.

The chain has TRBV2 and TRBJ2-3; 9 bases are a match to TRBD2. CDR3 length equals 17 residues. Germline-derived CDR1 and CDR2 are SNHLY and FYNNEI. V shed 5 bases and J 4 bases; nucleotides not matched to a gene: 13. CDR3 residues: CASSLLAGNRGADTQYF. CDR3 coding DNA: TGTGCCAGCAGTTTACTAGCGGGTAACCGGGGCGCAGATACGCAGTATTTT.

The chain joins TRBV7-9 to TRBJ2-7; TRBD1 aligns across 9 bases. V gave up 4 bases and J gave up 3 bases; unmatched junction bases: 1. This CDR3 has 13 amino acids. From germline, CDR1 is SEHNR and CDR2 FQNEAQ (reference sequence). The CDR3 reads CASSSDRGYEQYF. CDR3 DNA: TGTGCCAGCAGCTCGGACAGGGGCTACGAGCAGTACTTC.

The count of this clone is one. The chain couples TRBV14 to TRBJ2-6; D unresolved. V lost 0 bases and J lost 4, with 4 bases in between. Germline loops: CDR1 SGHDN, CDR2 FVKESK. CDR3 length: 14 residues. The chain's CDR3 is CASSQDTGANVLTF. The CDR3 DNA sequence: TGTGCCAGCAGCCAAGATACAGGGGCCAACGTCCTGACTTTC. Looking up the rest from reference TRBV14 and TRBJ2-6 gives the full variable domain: EAGVTQFPSHSVIEKGQTVTLRCDPISGHDNLYWYRRVMGKEIKFLLHFVKESKQDESGMPNNRFLAERTGGTYSTLKVQPAELEDSGVYFCASSQDTGANVLTFGAGSRLTVL.